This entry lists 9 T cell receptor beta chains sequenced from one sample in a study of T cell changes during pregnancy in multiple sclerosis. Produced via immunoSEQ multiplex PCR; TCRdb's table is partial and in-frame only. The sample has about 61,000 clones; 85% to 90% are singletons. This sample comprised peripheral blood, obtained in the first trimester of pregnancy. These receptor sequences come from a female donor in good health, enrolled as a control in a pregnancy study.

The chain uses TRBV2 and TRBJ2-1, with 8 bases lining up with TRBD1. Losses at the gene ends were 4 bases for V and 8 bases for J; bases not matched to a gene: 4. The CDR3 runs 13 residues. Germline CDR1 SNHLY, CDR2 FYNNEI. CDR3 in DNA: TGTGCCAGCAGTGTGGACAGGGAAGATGAGCAGTTCTTC. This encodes CASSVDREDEQFF.

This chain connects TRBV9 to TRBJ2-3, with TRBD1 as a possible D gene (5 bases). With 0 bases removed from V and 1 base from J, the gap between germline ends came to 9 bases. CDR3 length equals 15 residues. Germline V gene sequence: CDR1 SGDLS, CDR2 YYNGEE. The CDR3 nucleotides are TGTGCCAGCAGCGTAGGAGCAGGGCGCACAGATACGCAGTATTTT. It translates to CASSVGAGRTDTQYF.

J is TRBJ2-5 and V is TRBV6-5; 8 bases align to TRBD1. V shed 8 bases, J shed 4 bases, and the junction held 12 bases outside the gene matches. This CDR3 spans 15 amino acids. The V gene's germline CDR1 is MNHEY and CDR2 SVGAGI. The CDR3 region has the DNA TGTGCCAGCCGTCCTGCCCCCGACAGGGGAGAGACCCAGTACTTC. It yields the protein CASRPAPDRGETQYF.

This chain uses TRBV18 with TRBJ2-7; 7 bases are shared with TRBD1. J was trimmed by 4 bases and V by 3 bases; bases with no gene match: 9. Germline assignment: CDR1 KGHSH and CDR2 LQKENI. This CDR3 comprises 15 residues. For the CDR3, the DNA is TGTGCCAGCTCACCGACGACAGGGACAAGTTACGAGCAGTACTTC. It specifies CASSPTTGTSYEQYF.

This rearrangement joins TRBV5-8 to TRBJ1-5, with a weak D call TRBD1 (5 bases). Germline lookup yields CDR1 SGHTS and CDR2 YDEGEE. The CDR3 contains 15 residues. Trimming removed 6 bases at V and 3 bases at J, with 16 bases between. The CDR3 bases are TGTGCCAGCACCAAAGGGCAGGGCTTCAATCAGCCCCAGCATTTT. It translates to CASTKGQGFNQPQHF.

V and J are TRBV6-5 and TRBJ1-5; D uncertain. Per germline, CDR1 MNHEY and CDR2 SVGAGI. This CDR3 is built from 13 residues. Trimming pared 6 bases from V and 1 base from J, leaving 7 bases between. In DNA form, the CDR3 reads TGTGCCAGCAGCTCCCTGAGCAATCAGCCCCAGCATTTT. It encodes CASSSLSNQPQHF.

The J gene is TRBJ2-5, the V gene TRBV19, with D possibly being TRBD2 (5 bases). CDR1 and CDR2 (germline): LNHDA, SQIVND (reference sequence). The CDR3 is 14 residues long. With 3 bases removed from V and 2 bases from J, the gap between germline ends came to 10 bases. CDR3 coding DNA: TGTGCCAGTAGTATTGGGAGTAAGCAAGAGACCCAGTACTTC. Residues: CASSIGSKQETQYF.

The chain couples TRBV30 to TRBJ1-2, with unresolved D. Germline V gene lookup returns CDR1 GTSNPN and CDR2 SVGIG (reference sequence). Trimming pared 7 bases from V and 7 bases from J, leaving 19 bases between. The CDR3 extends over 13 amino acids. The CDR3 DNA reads TGTGCCTCCGCGACAAACGCCGTCCGTGGCTACACCTTC. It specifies CASATNAVRGYTF.

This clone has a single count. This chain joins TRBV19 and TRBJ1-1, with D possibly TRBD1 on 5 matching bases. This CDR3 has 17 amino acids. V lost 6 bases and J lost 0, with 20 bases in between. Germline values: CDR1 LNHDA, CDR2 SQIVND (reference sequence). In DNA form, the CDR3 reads TGTGCCAGTAGAAAGGGGCATGTGGTGGCTTTGAACACTGAAGCTTTCTTT. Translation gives CASRKGHVVALNTEAFF.